This T cell receptor beta chain was obtained from a study of blood T cell repertoires in COVID-19. Which cohort a participant joined came from the clinical history participants gave. Symptom resolution, clearance, or two negative PCRs marked donors in Cohort 3 as recovered. TCRdb keeps only in-frame clones here, not all; method: immunoSEQ multiplex PCR. The sample records around 300,000 clones, about nine tenths being singletons. Trimming cost V 4 bases and J 0 bases, with 11 bases left between them. The length of the CDR3 is 15 residues. The V gene's germline CDR1 is SGHRS and CDR2 YFSETQ. V is TRBV5-1 and J is TRBJ2-1; the D gene is possibly TRBD2 (5 bases). This TCR derives from a woman in her 30s who had recovered from COVID-19. Source material: PBMCs or T cells enriched from blood (not recorded which). The DNA of the CDR3 is TGCGCCAGCAGCGCCACTACTAGCTCCTACAATGAGCAGTTCTTC. Translating it yields CASSATTSSYNEQFF.